This TCR beta chain comes out of a study of T-cell memory formation after mild COVID-19. Study-wide findings and caveats: Clones that shrank (day 15 to 85) were balanced CD4/CD8, whereas later expanders leaned CD4+. Proof of SARS-CoV-2 specificity was absent for the second-wave clones that crested on day 37. Pre-infection memory held some responding clones, suggesting pre-existing cross-reactive T cells responded. Chiefly within CM and EM were the contracting CD4+ clones; CD8+ ones were within EMRA.

V lost 5 bases to trimming and J lost 0 bases; unmatched junction nucleotides: 9. The CDR3 sequence is 16 residues long. Germline CDR1 and CDR2: SGHVS and FNYEAQ. Each CDR3 protein gets one entry after TCRdb re-called the 5' RACE reads with MiXCR. The sample has under 300,000 distinct CDR3 sequences; 7% to 10% are singletons. As for this clonotype: Its antigen is currently unknown.

Input material: PBMCs or a T cell subset sorted from them (not recorded which). This sequence originates from a man younger than 30 who had mild COVID-19 (a few samples of this study predate the infection). Cell type and time point are not known. The rearrangement joins TRBV7-6 to TRBJ2-5; 7 nucleotides match TRBD2. CDR3 DNA: TGTGCCAGCAGCCAAGGACTAGTGGGGAACCAAGAGACCCAGTACTTC. It codes for CASSQGLVGNQETQYF.